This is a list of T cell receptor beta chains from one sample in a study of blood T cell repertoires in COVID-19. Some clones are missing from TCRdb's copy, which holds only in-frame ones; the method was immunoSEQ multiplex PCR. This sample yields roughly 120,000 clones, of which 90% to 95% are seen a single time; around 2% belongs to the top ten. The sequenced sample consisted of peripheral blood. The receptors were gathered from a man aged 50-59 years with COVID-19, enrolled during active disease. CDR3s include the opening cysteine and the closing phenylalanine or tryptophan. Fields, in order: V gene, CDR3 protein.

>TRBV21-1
CASSKRATSYEQYF
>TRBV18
CASSPTSFQGNTEAFF
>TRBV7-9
CASSLAGWGRGNEKLFF
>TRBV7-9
CASSLDREGNIQYF
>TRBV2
CASSEGLAGARNEQFF
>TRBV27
CASSSWDTNTGELFF
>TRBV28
CASREQTGVNSPLHF
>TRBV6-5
CASSSDRGGQPQHF
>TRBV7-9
CASTGTGALPSNYGYTF
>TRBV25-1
CASSDLAGDYGYTF
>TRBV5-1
CASSLGQGKEKLFF
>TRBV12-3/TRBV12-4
CASRSSYEQYF
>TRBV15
CATSREGALSSGANVLTF
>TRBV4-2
CASSQGGGEGYGYTF
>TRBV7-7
CASSPFGPRETQYF
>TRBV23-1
CASSQGPGINYNEQFF
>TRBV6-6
CASRLGGVLGETQYF
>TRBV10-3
CASQPGDVLNEKLFF
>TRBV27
CASSLNRAGTAGELFF
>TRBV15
CATSRIPRPGTDTQYF
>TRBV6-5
CASSQGADTEAFF
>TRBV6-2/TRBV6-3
CASSYPLAGPSKNIQYF
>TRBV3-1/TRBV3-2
CASSQVGRDTEAFF
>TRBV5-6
CASSFAQGGYGYTF
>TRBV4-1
CASSLLAGGADTQYF
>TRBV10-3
CAISEPYRTQYF
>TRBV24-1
CATSDLRAGELFF
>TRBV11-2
CASSLVGDRVGEKLFF
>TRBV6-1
CASSQAGGSYEQYF
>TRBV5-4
CASSLTSKDEQFF
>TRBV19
CASRIRQTVNYGYTF
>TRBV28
CASSLTSFRNEQFF
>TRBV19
CASSPKRGGYNEQFF
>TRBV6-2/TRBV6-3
CASSYSRPGMSLFF
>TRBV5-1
CASSLEVGVAYNEQFF
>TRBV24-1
CATSDWAGGTRGNEQFF
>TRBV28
CASSPGRGGSQPQHF
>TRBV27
CASSFYPTGGLETQYF
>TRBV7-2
CASSPDLAGGSYNEQFF
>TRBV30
CAWRGGTGGNEQYF
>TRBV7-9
CASSSPGLVGSTDTQYF
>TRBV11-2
CASIKGAATSSYNEQFF
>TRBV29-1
CSVERADEKLFF
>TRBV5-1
CASSLASAGGVGTQYF
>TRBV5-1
CASSLGQERAGELFF
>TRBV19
CASRDRVGGNQPQHF
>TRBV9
CASTPGSGPWVDTQYF
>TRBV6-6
CASRGQPTDTQYF
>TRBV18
CASSPLKREGPETQYF
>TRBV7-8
CASSLFSSGTYNEQFF
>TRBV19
CASRRGGSGANVLTF
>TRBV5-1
CASSGGLLTNEKLFF
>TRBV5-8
CASSLGLQGYTEAFF
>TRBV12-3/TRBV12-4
CASSSTETQYF
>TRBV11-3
CASSLGLAATNEQFF
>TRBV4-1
CASSQDGGLAVTDTQYF
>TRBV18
CASSPPTNNNEQFF
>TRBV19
CASNRQGADEAFF
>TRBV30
CAWSVGGAYGYTF
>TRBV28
CASSPGGSYEQYF